The clone carrying this T cell receptor beta chain appeared a few times. These data originate in a study of blood T cell repertoires in COVID-19. The V and J ends lost 5 bases and 6 bases, in that order; junction bases with no gene match: 4. The germline V gene has CDR1 SGHNT and CDR2 YYREEE (reference sequence). The CDR3 spans 15 residues. TCRdb keeps only in-frame clones here, not all; method: immunoSEQ multiplex PCR. Of hundreds of thousands of clones in the sample, around 86% were seen once. Sample: peripheral blood. The genes are TRBV5-4 and TRBJ2-1, with 14 nucleotides matching TRBD2. This clonotype originated in a woman in her thirties or forties who had recovered from COVID-19. The CDR3 loop reads CASSSGTSGGNEQFF. CDR3 in DNA: TGTGCCAGCAGTTCCGGGACTAGCGGGGGCAATGAGCAGTTCTTC.